This T cell receptor beta chain was recovered during a study of T cell responses to AZD1222 COVID-19 vaccine. Study-level background: Some second doses came at about 4 weeks and others at about 12 weeks; these were pooled. Notes on the study in general: Nearly half of unique spike-specific TCRs reportedly avoided B.1.351 and B.1.1.7 mutated regions. Compared with day 0, the breadth and depth of the Spike-specific TCR repertoire rose significantly after two doses of AZD1222.

V dropped 7 bases and J dropped 6 bases, with 18 bases sitting between them. The V gene's germline CDR1 is MNHNY and CDR2 SVGAGI (reference sequence). This CDR3 is 14 amino acids long. To note about this clone: The antigen is undetermined.

The data were produced by immunoSEQ multiplex PCR, yet TCRdb's version contains in-frame clones alone and is incomplete. The table has approximately 110,000 clones, approximately 88% seen once; the top ten hold about 4.9%. The source material was peripheral blood, sampled on day 0 of AZD1222 vaccination. The sequence was obtained from an adult in good health. This chain joins TRBV6-6 and TRBJ2-5; D is unclear. In DNA, the CDR3 is TGTGCCAGCAACGATCCTGGGTCTATACAGACCCAGTACTTC. This gives the protein CASNDPGSIQTQYF.